Each of the 30 T cell receptor beta chains below was sequenced from the same sample in a study of beta chain features in type 1 diabetes. The entirety of the isolated RNA underwent reverse transcription, so expressed TCRB transcripts were sequenced. Sequencing was performed with immunoSEQ multiplex PCR; in TCRdb, only in-frame clones are kept and a portion is missing. Here the sample spans 900,000 or so clones, about a sixth being singletons. The specimen was naive CD4+ T cells from blood. Receptor source: a woman between 18 and 30 years old in good health.

This chain connects TRBV16 to TRBJ2-5, with TRBD1 matching 10 bases. Looked up from germline, CDR1 is KGHSY and CDR2 is FQNENV. With V trimmed by 4 bases and J by 5 bases, 4 bases remained unmatched. The CDR3 spans 14 residues. CDR3 amino acids: CASSRDRGRETQYF. As DNA, the CDR3 is TGTGCCAGCAGCCGCGACAGGGGGCGCGAGACCCAGTACTTC. The full variable domain, with the rest looked up from reference TRBV16 and TRBJ2-5, is GEEVAQTPKHLVRGEGQKAKLYCAPIKGHSYVFWYQQVLKNEFKFLISFQNENVFDETGMPKERFSAKCLPNSPCSLEIQATKLEDSAVYFCASSRDRGRETQYFGPGTRLLVL.

V and J are TRBV28 and TRBJ2-3; 9 bases are shared with TRBD2. Germline CDR1 is MDHEN and CDR2 is SYDVKM. The CDR3 has 16 residues. The junction had 9 bases not matched to a gene; V was cut back by 1 base and J by 7 bases. CDR3 sequence reads: CASSLFGASGMYTQYF. In DNA form, the CDR3 reads TGTGCCAGCAGTTTATTTGGGGCTAGCGGGATGTATACGCAGTATTTT.

This sequence joins TRBV2 and TRBJ1-1; D gene unclear. The CDR3 runs to 13 residues. In germline, CDR1 is SNHLY, CDR2 FYNNEI. The V end was cut by 7 bases, the J end by 0 bases, with 9 bases between. The CDR3 spells CASTYGMNTEAFF. The CDR3 DNA reads as TGTGCCAGCACGTACGGGATGAACACTGAAGCTTTCTTT. Supplemented by reference TRBV2 and TRBJ1-1, the full variable domain reads EPEVTQTPSHQVTQMGQEVILRCVPISNHLYFYWYRQILGQKVEFLVSFYNNEISEKSEIFDDQFSVERPDGSNFTLKIRSTKLEDSAMYFCASTYGMNTEAFFGQGTRLTVV.

The chain combines TRBV9 with TRBJ2-3; D is unclear. In germline, CDR1 is SGDLS, CDR2 YYNGEE. The V end was cut by 0 bases, the J end by 2 bases, with 7 bases between. This CDR3 comprises 14 residues. This CDR3 is CASSVAPHTDTQYF. Written as DNA, the CDR3 is TGTGCCAGCAGCGTAGCACCACACACAGATACGCAGTATTTT.

The chain is built from TRBV29-1 and TRBJ2-5; D perhaps matches TRBD2 (6 bases). CDR1 is SQVTM and CDR2 is ANQGSEA in the germline V gene. This CDR3 is 12 amino acids long. Trimming removed 8 bases at V and 3 bases at J, with 13 bases between. The CDR3, as DNA: TGCAGCTCCCTAGGAGGGGAAGAGACCCAGTACTTC. Its protein product is CSSLGGEETQYF.

This chain links TRBV4-3 with TRBJ2-7, with unresolved D. Per germline, CDR1 LGHNA and CDR2 YSLEER. V shed 0 bases and J shed 3 bases, with 9 bases lying between them. This CDR3 contains 14 residues. The CDR3 DNA reads as TGCGCCAGCAGCCAAGATTTCAGTCTCTACGAGCAGTACTTC. Translation: CASSQDFSLYEQYF.

The V call is TRBV11-2, the J call TRBJ2-5; D is uncertain. This CDR3 is 11 amino acids long. Trimming removed 6 bases at V and 8 bases at J, with 10 bases between. CDR1 SGHAT and CDR2 FQNNGV come from the germline V gene. CDR3 in amino acids: CASSSGGTQYF. The CDR3 nucleotides are TGTGCCAGCAGTTCGGGCGGAACCCAGTACTTC.

This clone was seen only a few times. The rearrangement links TRBV7-2 to TRBJ2-5; possible D gene TRBD1, 6 bases. This CDR3 spans 14 amino acids. CDR1 is SGHTA, CDR2 FQGNSA, per germline. Trimming cost V 1 base and J 6 bases, with 12 bases left between them. The CDR3 DNA reads as TGTGCCAGCAGCTTAGGAAACAGGGTAAAGACCCAGTACTTC. Translating gives CASSLGNRVKTQYF.

This clone was detected a few times. The rearrangement links TRBV7-9 to TRBJ2-3; D gene ambiguous. Germline CDR1 reads SEHNR; CDR2 reads FQNEAQ (reference sequence). CDR3 length equals 15 residues. The V gene lost 5 bases and the J gene lost 2 bases, with 14 bases spanning the gap. CDR3 amino acids: CASSAATGTTDTQYF. CDR3 in DNA: TGTGCCAGCAGCGCAGCCACCGGCACCACAGATACGCAGTATTTT.

The rearrangement joins TRBV12-5 to TRBJ1-1; perhaps TRBD1 as D (5 bases). The CDR3 contains 14 residues. V lost 1 base and J 5 bases, leaving 11 bases between the germline ends. Germline-derived CDR1 and CDR2 are LGHNT and FRNRAP. In nucleotides, the CDR3 is TGTGCTAGTGGTTTGGATTCCGGGACTACTGAAGCTTTCTTT. This codes for CASGLDSGTTEAFF.

This chain links TRBV6-5 with TRBJ2-7; D might be TRBD1 or TRBD2, each matching 8 bases. CDR1 and CDR2 (germline): MNHEY, SVGAGI. CDR3 size: 15 residues. V lost 4 bases to trimming and J lost 2 bases, with 15 bases between them. This CDR3 reads CASSLGQGLAYEQYF. The DNA for the CDR3 is TGTGCCAGCAGTTTAGGACAGGGACTAGCCTACGAGCAGTACTTC.

This clone occurred a few times. The J gene is TRBJ1-5, the V gene TRBV28; 9 nucleotides align to TRBD1. V gave up 7 bases and J gave up 5 bases; unmatched junction bases: 9. Germline CDR1 MDHEN, CDR2 SYDVKM. This CDR3 is built from 15 residues. The CDR3 region has the DNA TGTGCCAGCAACTGGCCCGGGACAGGGCATCAGCCCCAGCATTTT. The encoded protein is CASNWPGTGHQPQHF.

The table lists this clone with a few counts. The rearrangement joins TRBV11-2 to TRBJ2-1, with D possibly matching TRBD1 (5 bases). In germline, CDR1 is SGHAT, CDR2 FQNNGV. Trimming stripped 5 bases from V and 10 bases from J, with 9 bases between. The CDR3 consists of 11 residues. The DNA of the CDR3 is TGTGCCAGCAGCCAGGGCGGAGAGCAGTTCTTC. The encoded protein is CASSQGGEQFF.

This clone has a handful of counts. The chain joins TRBV5-6 to TRBJ1-1; the D is unclear. The CDR3 is 13 residues long. The V gene's germline CDR1 is SGHDT and CDR2 YYEEEE. V was trimmed by 1 base and J by 6 bases, leaving 10 bases between them. The CDR3 loop is CASSLFLVAEAFF. Here the CDR3 DNA reads TGTGCCAGCAGCTTGTTCCTAGTCGCTGAAGCTTTCTTT.

The V gene is TRBV4-1, the J gene TRBJ2-3, with unresolved D. Trimming left V 1 base short and J 1 base short, with 18 bases between. There are 18 residues in the CDR3. Germline CDR1 and CDR2: MGHRA and YSYEKL. CDR3 nucleotides: TGCGCCAGCAGCCAAGCGCCCCACTCGGCGCGTGGCACAGATACGCAGTATTTT. This sequence encodes CASSQAPHSARGTDTQYF.

This clone was seen a handful of times. The V call is TRBV19, the J call TRBJ2-3; D is ambiguous. V was cut by 9 bases and J by 7 bases, with 8 bases left in between. This CDR3 contains 10 residues. CDR1 and CDR2 (germline): LNHDA, SQIVND (reference sequence). CDR3 region: CARTLYTQYF. CDR3 nucleotide sequence: TGTGCCAGGACCCTTTATACGCAGTATTTT.

This clone has only a few counts. V usage is TRBV19 and J usage is TRBJ2-6; TRBD1 matches at 7 bases. The germline V gene has CDR1 LNHDA and CDR2 SQIVND (reference sequence). The CDR3 spans 16 residues. After removal of 3 bases from V and 0 bases from J, the junction contained 2 bases not matched to a gene. The CDR3 sequence: CASSMAGGSGANVLTF. For the CDR3, the DNA is TGTGCCAGTAGTATGGCAGGGGGCTCTGGGGCCAACGTCCTGACTTTC.

This clone was observed a handful of times. The chain joins TRBV15 to TRBJ2-1; D unclear. In germline, CDR1 is LNHNV, CDR2 YYDKDF (reference sequence). V lost 2 bases and J 10 bases, leaving 12 bases between the germline ends. The CDR3 is 13 amino acids. CDR3 sequence (DNA): TGTGCCACCAGCAGACAGAGTAGCTCCGAGCAGTTCTTC. It encodes CATSRQSSSEQFF. Together with reference TRBV15 and TRBJ2-1, the CDR3 gives the full variable domain: DAMVIQNPRYQVTQFGKPVTLSCSQTLNHNVMYWYQQKSSQAPKLLFHYYDKDFNNEADTPDNFQSRRPNTSFCFLDIRSPGLGDTAMYLCATSRQSSSEQFFGPGTRLTVL.

The V and J genes are TRBV7-3 and TRBJ2-1; D unclear. This CDR3 has 14 residues. Germline loops: CDR1 SGHTA, CDR2 FQGTGA. V lost 5 bases, J lost 5 bases, and 13 bases lay in between. CDR3 sequence (DNA): TGTGCCAGCAGCCCAACTAATGGACACAATGAGCAGTTCTTC. Translating it yields CASSPTNGHNEQFF.

The CDR3, as DNA: TGTGCCAGCAGCCCACAGGGGTCGACCCCCTACGAGCAGTACTTC. This translates into CASSPQGSTPYEQYF. The chain recombines TRBV11-1 with TRBJ2-7; 7 bases map to TRBD1. From germline, CDR1 is SGHAT and CDR2 FQDESV (reference sequence). This CDR3 comprises 15 residues. V lost 5 bases to trimming and J lost 2 bases; unmatched junction nucleotides: 9.

V and J are TRBV9 and TRBJ2-1; D gene unclear. Germline V gene sequence: CDR1 SGDLS, CDR2 YYNGEE. V was cut by 1 base and J by 2 bases, with 10 bases left in between. This CDR3 comprises 15 residues. As DNA, the CDR3 is TGTGCCAGCAGCGTATCACAGTCACCCTACAATGAGCAGTTCTTC. Its translation is CASSVSQSPYNEQFF.

This clone was seen a few times. Other DNA variants within this sample encode the same CDR3. This chain uses TRBV6-5 with TRBJ2-7, with 9 bases matching TRBD2. Germline trimming cut 0 bases from V and 1 base from J; bases unmatched to any gene: 4. The CDR3 is 16 residues long. Germline V lookup: CDR1 MNHEY, CDR2 SVGAGI. The CDR3 here is CASSYSGTSGSYEQYF. CDR3 DNA: TGTGCCAGCAGTTACTCGGGCACTAGCGGGTCCTACGAGCAGTACTTC.

This clone was picked up a small number of times. This chain links TRBV5-5 with TRBJ1-2; D is unclear. The CDR3 is 13 residues long. V was trimmed by 2 bases and J by 4 bases, leaving 9 bases between them. CDR1 is SGHKS, CDR2 YYEKEE, per germline (reference sequence). CDR3 DNA sequence: TGTGCCAGCAGCTTTCCAGAGGGCTATGGCTACACCTTC. It is translated as CASSFPEGYGYTF.

The chain carries TRBV5-1 and TRBJ2-1; a weak D match, TRBD2 (6 bases). The germline V gene encodes CDR1 SGHRS and CDR2 YFSETQ. This CDR3 is built from 14 residues. V was trimmed by 0 bases and J by 8 bases, leaving 12 bases between them. CDR3 residues: CASSLVRLAHEQFF. CDR3 in DNA: TGCGCCAGCAGCTTGGTTCGGCTAGCGCATGAGCAGTTCTTC.

The chain is built from TRBV10-3 and TRBJ2-7; a weak D match, TRBD2 (6 bases). This CDR3 has 16 residues. Germline V gene data show CDR1 as ENHRY and CDR2 as SYGVKD. V shed 6 bases and J shed 2 bases, with 20 bases lying between them. CDR3 DNA: TGTGCCATCAGCGCGCTAGCGAATAGTTCTCCCTACGAGCAGTACTTC. It yields the protein CAISALANSSPYEQYF.

The chain uses TRBV5-4 and TRBJ2-1, with 7 bases aligning to TRBD2. The CDR3 runs to 14 residues. CDR1 is SGHNT, CDR2 YYREEE, per germline (reference sequence). Trimming cost V 6 bases and J 1 base; bases outside gene matches: 4. This chain's CDR3 is CASTSAGSYNEQFF. The CDR3 DNA follows: TGTGCCAGCACATCAGCGGGATCCTACAATGAGCAGTTCTTC.

The genes are TRBV7-9 and TRBJ2-1; 10 bases agree with TRBD2. The CDR3 runs 14 residues. Germline V lookup: CDR1 SEHNR, CDR2 FQNEAQ (reference sequence). The V gene end was trimmed by 10 bases and the J gene end by 10 bases; junction bases not matched to a gene: 13. As DNA, the CDR3 is TGTGCCACCACGCTAGCGGGAGACGTGCAGGAGCAGTTCTTC. Translated, it gives CATTLAGDVQEQFF.

This clone has just a few counts. The sample contains more than one DNA sequence encoding this CDR3. The chain recombines TRBV18 with TRBJ2-7, with 7 positions matching TRBD1. The germline CDR1 and CDR2 sequences are KGHSH and LQKENI. The trim removed 2 bases at V and 1 base at J, leaving 5 bases unmatched. CDR3 length: 15 residues. The CDR3 is CASSPGQALSYEQYF. The CDR3, as DNA: TGTGCCAGCTCACCAGGACAGGCACTTTCCTACGAGCAGTACTTC. Full variable domain (rest looked up from reference TRBV18 and TRBJ2-7): NAGVMQNPRHLVRRRGQEARLRCSPMKGHSHVYWYRQLPEEGLKFMVYLQKENIIDESGMPKERFSAEFPKEGPSILRIQQVVRGDSAAYFCASSPGQALSYEQYFGPGTRLTVT.

This clone was found a few times. The V call is TRBV5-1, the J call TRBJ2-1; D unclear. This CDR3 region has 11 residues. From germline, CDR1 is SGHRS and CDR2 YFSETQ. Trimming pared 0 bases from V and 8 bases from J, leaving 3 bases between. In DNA form, the CDR3 reads TGCGCCAGCAGCTTGGGTCATGAGCAGTTCTTC. Protein: CASSLGHEQFF.

Only a few counts were recorded for this clone. Other DNA sequences in the sample encode the same CDR3. The chain links TRBV5-4 to TRBJ1-3; 7 nucleotides match TRBD1. This CDR3 is built from 14 residues. The J segment lost 1 base and the V segment lost 3 bases, leaving 1 base of the junction unmatched. Germline values: CDR1 SGHNT, CDR2 YYREEE (reference sequence). For the CDR3, the DNA is TGTGCCAGCAGCTCGACAGGGTCTGGAAACACCATATATTTT. Translating it yields CASSSTGSGNTIYF.